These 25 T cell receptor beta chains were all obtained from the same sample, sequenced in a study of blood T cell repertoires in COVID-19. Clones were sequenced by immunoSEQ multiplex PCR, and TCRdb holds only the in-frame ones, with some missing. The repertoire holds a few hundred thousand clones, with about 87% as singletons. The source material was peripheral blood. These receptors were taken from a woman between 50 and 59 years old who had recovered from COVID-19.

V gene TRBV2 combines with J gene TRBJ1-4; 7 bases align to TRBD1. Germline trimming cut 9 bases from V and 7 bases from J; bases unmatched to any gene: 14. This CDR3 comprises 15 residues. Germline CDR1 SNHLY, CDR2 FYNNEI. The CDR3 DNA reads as TGTGCCAGTGAGAGAACCGGGACAGCCCCTGAAAAACTGTTTTTT. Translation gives CASERTGTAPEKLFF.

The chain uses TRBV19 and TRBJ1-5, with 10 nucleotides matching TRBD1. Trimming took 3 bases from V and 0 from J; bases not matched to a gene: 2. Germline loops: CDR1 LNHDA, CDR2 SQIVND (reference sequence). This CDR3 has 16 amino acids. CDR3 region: CASSMGTGDSNQPQHF. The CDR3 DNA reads TGTGCCAGTAGTATGGGGACAGGGGATAGCAATCAGCCCCAGCATTTT.

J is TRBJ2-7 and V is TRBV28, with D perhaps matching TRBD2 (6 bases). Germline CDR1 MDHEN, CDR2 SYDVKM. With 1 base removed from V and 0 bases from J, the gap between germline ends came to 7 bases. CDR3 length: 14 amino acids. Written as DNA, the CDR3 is TGTGCCAGCAGTTTATTGGGACTCTCCTACGAGCAGTACTTC. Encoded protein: CASSLLGLSYEQYF. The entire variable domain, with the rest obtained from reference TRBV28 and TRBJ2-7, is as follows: DVKVTQSSRYLVKRTGEKVFLECVQDMDHENMFWYRQDPGLGLRLIYFSYDVKMKEKGDIPEGYSVSREKKERFSLILESASTNQTSMYLCASSLLGLSYEQYFGPGTRLTVT.

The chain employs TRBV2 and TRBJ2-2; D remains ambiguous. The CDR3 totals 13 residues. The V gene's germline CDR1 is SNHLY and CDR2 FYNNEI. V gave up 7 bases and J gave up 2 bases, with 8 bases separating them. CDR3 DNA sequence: TGTGCCAGCAAAGGAGCCAACACCGGGGAGCTGTTTTTT. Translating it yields CASKGANTGELFF.

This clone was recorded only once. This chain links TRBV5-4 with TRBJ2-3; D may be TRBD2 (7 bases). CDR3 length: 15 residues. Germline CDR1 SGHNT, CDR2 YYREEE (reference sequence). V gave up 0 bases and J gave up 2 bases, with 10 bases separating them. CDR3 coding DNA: TGTGCCAGCAGCTTGGAGGGGGGGCCCACAGATACGCAGTATTTT. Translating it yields CASSLEGGPTDTQYF.

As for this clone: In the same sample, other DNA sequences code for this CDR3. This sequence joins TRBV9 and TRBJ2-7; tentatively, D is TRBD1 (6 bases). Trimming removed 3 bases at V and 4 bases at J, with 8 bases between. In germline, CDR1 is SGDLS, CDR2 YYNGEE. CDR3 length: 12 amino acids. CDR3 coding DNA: TGTGCCAGCAGCGGGCAGGGGTACGAGCAGTACTTC. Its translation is CASSGQGYEQYF. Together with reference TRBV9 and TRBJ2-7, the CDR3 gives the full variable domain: DSGVTQTPKHLITATGQRVTLRCSPRSGDLSVYWYQQSLDQGLQFLIQYYNGEERAKGNILERFSAQQFPDLHSELNLSSLELGDSALYFCASSGQGYEQYFGPGTRLTVT.

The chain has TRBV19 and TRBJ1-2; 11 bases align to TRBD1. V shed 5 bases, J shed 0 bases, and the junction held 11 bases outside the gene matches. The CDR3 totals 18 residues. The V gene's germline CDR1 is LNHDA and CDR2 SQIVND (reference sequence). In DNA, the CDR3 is TGTGCCAGTAGTTTTCGGACAGGGGGCGCCGGGGCTAACTATGGCTACACCTTC. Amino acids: CASSFRTGGAGANYGYTF.

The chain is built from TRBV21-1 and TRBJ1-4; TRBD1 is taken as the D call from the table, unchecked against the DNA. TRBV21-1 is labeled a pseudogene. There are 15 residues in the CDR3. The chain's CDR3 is CASSPRERSNEKLFF. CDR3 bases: TGTGCCAGCAGCCCCAGGGAACGGTCTAATGAAAAACTGTTTTTT.

For the CDR3, the DNA is TGTGCCAGTAGAATACAGGGTAATGATTCACCCCTCCACTTT. Translation: CASRIQGNDSPLHF. The chain has TRBV19 and TRBJ1-6; D is possibly TRBD1 (6 bases). The CDR3 loop spans 14 amino acids. Germline V CDR1 and CDR2: LNHDA, SQIVND (reference sequence). Trimming removed 6 bases at V and 8 bases at J, with 14 bases between.

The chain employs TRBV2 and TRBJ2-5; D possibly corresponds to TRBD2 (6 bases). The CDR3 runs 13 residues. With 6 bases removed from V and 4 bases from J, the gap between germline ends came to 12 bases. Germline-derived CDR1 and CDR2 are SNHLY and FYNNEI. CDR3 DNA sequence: TGTGCCAGCAGCCTGGAGGGGTTAGAGACCCAGTACTTC. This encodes CASSLEGLETQYF.

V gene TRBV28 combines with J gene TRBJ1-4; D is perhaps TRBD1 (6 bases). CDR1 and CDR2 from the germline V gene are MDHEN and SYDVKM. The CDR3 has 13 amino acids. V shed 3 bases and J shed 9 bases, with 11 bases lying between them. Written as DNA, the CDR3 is TGTGCCAGCAGTTTTCAGGGGCGAAAAAAACTGTTTTTT. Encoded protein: CASSFQGRKKLFF.

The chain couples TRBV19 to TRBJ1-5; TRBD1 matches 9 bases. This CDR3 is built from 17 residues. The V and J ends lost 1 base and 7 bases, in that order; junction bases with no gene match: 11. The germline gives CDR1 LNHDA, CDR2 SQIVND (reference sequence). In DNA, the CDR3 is TGTGCCAGTAGTATAGTAGGGGGACAGGGTAGCTTCCAGCCCCAGCATTTT. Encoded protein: CASSIVGGQGSFQPQHF.

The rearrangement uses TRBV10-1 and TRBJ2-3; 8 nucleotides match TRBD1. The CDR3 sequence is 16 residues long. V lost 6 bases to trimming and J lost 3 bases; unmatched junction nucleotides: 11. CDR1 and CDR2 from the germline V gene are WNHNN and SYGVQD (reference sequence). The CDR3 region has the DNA TGCGCCAGCAGCCCTTACAGGGGGACTCTAACAGATACGCAGTATTTT. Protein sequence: CASSPYRGTLTDTQYF.

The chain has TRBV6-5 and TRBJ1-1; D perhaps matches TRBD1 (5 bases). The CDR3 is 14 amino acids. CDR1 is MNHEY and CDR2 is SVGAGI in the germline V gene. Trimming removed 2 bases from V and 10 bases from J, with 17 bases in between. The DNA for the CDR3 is TGTGCCAGCAGTTACCCCGGCGGGGGGGTTGGAGCTTTCTTT. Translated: CASSYPGGGVGAFF.

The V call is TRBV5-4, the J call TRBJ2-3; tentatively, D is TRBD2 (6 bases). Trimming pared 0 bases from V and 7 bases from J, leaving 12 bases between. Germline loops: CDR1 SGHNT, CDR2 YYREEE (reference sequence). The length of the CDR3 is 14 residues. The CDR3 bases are TGTGCCAGCAGCTTGGTCCGGGACTCCTATACGCAGTATTTT. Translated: CASSLVRDSYTQYF.

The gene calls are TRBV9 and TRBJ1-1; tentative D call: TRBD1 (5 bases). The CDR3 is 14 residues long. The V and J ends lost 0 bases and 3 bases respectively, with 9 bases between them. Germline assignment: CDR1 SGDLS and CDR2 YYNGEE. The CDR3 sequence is CASSVAGGDTEAFF. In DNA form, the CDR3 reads TGTGCCAGCAGCGTAGCGGGGGGGGACACTGAAGCTTTCTTT.

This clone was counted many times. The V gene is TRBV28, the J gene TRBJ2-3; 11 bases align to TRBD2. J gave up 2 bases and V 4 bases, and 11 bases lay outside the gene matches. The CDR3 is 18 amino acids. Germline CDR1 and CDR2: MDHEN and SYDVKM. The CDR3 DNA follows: TGTGCCAGCAGTTCTCCTTATCAACTAGCGGGAGACACAGATACGCAGTATTTT. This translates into CASSSPYQLAGDTDTQYF. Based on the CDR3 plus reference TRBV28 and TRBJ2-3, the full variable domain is DVKVTQSSRYLVKRTGEKVFLECVQDMDHENMFWYRQDPGLGLRLIYFSYDVKMKEKGDIPEGYSVSREKKERFSLILESASTNQTSMYLCASSSPYQLAGDTDTQYFGPGTRLTVL.

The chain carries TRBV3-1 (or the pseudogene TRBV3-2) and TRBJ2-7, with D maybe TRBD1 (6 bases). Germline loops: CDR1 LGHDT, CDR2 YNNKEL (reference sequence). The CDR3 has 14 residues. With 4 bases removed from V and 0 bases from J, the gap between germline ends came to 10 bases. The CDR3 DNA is TGTGCCAGCAGCCCCCGGACAGCCTCCTACGAGCAGTACTTC. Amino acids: CASSPRTASYEQYF.

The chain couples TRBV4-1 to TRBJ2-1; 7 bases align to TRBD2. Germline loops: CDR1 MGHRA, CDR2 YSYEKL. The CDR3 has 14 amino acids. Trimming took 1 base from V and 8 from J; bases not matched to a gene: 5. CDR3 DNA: TGCGCCAGCAGCCAAGGACGGACTAGGTATGAGCAGTTCTTC. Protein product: CASSQGRTRYEQFF.

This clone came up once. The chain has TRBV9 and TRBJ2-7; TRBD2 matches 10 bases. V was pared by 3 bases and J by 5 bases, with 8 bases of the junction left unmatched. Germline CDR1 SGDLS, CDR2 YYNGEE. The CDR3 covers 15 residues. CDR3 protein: CASSGSGGPGDEQYF. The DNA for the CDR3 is TGTGCCAGCAGCGGTAGCGGGGGGCCTGGAGACGAGCAGTACTTC.

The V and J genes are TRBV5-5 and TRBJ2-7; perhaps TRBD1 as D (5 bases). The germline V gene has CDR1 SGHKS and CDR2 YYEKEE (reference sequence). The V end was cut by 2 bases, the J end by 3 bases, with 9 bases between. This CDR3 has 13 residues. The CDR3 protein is CASSFQGNYEQYF. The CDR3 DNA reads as TGTGCCAGCAGCTTTCAGGGTAACTACGAGCAGTACTTC.

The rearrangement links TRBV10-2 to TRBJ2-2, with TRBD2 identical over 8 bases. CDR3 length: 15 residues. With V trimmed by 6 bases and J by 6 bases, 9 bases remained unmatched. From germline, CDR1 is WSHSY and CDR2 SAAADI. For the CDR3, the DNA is TGCGCCAGCAGAGCGGGACTAGGGGACGCCGGGGAGCTGTTTTTT. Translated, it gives CASRAGLGDAGELFF.

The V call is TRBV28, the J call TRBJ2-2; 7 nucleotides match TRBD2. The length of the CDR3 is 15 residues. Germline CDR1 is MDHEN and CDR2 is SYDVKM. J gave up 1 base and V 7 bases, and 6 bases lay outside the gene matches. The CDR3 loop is CASTNGGLNTGELFF. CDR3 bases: TGTGCCAGCACGAACGGGGGGTTGAACACCGGGGAGCTGTTTTTT. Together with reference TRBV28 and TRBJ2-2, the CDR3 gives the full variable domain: DVKVTQSSRYLVKRTGEKVFLECVQDMDHENMFWYRQDPGLGLRLIYFSYDVKMKEKGDIPEGYSVSREKKERFSLILESASTNQTSMYLCASTNGGLNTGELFFGEGSRLTVL.

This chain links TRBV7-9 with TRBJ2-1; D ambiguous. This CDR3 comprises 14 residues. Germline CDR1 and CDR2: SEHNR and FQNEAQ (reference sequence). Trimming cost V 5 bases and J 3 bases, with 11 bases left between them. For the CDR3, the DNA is TGTGCCAGCAGCGTGGGCAGCTTCTACAATGAGCAGTTCTTC. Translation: CASSVGSFYNEQFF.

The CDR3: CASSPASQPQHF. The CDR3, as DNA: TGTGCCAGTAGTCCCGCGAGTCAGCCCCAGCATTTT. V gene TRBV19 combines with J gene TRBJ1-5; D not resolved. The ends were cut back, 5 bases at V and 6 bases at J, with 8 bases in the middle. This CDR3 has 12 amino acids. Germline V gene data show CDR1 as LNHDA and CDR2 as SQIVND (reference sequence).